This T cell receptor (beta chain) was documented in a study of OX40 agonist ivuxolimab in advanced cancers. In the study overall: Hepatocellular carcinoma, melanoma, renal cell or head and neck cancer was diagnosed in the dose-escalation patients. Study outcomes and limitations: On average, CD8+ T cells had more expanded clones than CD4+. Circulating CD4+ and CD8+ T cells showed clonal expansion by week 6 at 0.1 to 3.0 mg/kg.

Clones were sequenced by immunoSEQ multiplex PCR, and TCRdb holds only the in-frame ones, with some missing. Of 73,000 or so clones in the sample, roughly 90% were seen once. CDR3 length: 15 amino acids. CDR1 and CDR2 (germline): MNHEY, SMNVEV (reference sequence). The V and J ends lost 2 bases and 0 bases respectively, with 11 bases between them. Systemic immunosuppression or autoimmune disease history was grounds to exclude patients. Note on this clone: Antigen specificity is unknown.

The clonotype comes from an adult with an advanced solid tumor such as melanoma, head and neck, liver or kidney cancer. The V and J genes are TRBV27 and TRBJ2-7; a weak D match, TRBD1 (6 bases). The specimen comprised CD4+ or CD8+ T cells sorted from blood, sampled in a trial of the OX40 agonist ivuxolimab. The CDR3 here is CASSLRQGFSYEQYF. The CDR3 nucleotides read TGTGCCAGCAGTTTACGGCAGGGGTTCTCCTACGAGCAGTACTTC.